A single T cell receptor (beta chain) is shown here with its context. The data originate from a study of blood T cell repertoires in COVID-19. Losses at the gene ends were 2 bases for V and 4 bases for J; bases not matched to a gene: 10. The CDR3 has 16 residues. Germline-derived CDR1 and CDR2 are SGHVS and FQNEAQ. Clones were read by immunoSEQ multiplex PCR, and TCRdb kept only the in-frame ones, dropping some. Of around 100,000 clones listed, about 89% are singletons. The TCR was taken from a man between 40 and 49 years old with acute or convalescent COVID-19. The V call is TRBV7-8, the J call TRBJ2-7; 8 nucleotides match TRBD2. The specimen sequenced was peripheral blood. CDR3 DNA sequence: TGTGCCAGCAGCTTAACCCCACTAGCGGAATTTTACGAGCAGTACTTC. It codes for CASSLTPLAEFYEQYF. Full variable domain (outside the CDR3, taken from reference TRBV7-8 and TRBJ2-7): GAGVSQSPRYKVAKRGQDVALRCDPISGHVSLFWYQQALGQGPEFLTYFQNEAQLDKSGLPSDRFFAERPEGSVSTLKIQRTQQEDSAVYLCASSLTPLAEFYEQYFGPGTRLTVT.